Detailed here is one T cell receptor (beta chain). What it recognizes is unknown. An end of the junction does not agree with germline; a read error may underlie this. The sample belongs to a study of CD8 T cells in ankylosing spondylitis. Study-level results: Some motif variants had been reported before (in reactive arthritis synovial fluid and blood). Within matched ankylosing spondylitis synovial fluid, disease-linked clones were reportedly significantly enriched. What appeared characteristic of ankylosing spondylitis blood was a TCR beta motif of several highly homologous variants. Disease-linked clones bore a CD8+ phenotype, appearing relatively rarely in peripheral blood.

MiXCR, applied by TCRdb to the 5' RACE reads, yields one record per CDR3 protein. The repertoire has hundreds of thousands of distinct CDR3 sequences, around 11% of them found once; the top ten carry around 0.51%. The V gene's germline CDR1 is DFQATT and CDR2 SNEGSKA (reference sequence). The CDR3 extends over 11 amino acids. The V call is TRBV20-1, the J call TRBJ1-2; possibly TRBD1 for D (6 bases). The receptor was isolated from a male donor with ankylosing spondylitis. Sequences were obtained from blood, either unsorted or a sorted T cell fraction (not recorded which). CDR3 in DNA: TGCAGTGCGTCGTCAACGGGCCAGGGGATCTTC. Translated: CSASSTGQGIF.